Following are 20 T cell receptor beta chains from one sample sequenced in a study of cytomegalovirus exposure and HLA in healthy donors. In the PCR, 60 Vbeta and 13 Jbeta primers were used. Clones were read by immunoSEQ multiplex PCR, and TCRdb kept only the in-frame ones, dropping some. Of over 150,000 clones listed, around nine tenths are singletons. Sequences were obtained from PBMCs. The source of these receptors is a woman between 25 and 40 years old in good health and CMV-seronegative.

The CDR3 protein is CASSQTGGVVTTGELFF. The CDR3 nucleotides read TGCGCCAGCAGCCAGACGGGGGGAGTAGTGACTACCGGGGAGCTGTTTTTT. This chain links TRBV4-1 with TRBJ2-2; the match to TRBD2 covers 7 bases. The CDR3 has 17 residues. Trimming cost V 3 bases and J 5 bases; bases outside gene matches: 12. Germline-derived CDR1 and CDR2 are MGHRA and YSYEKL.

V and J are TRBV7-3 and TRBJ2-5; TRBD2 is a possible D gene (5 bases). Germline CDR1 SGHTA, CDR2 FQGTGA. Trimming took 5 bases from V and 3 from J, leaving 16 bases between them. The CDR3 is 15 amino acids. The CDR3 nucleotides are TGTGCCAGCAGCCCCGGCGGTGGGCGGGAAGAGACCCAGTACTTC. Encoded protein: CASSPGGGREETQYF.

The rearrangement links TRBV11-2 to TRBJ2-7; perhaps TRBD2 as D (5 bases). The CDR3 loop spans 14 amino acids. V was clipped by 6 bases and J by 4 bases, with 16 bases between them. Germline lookup yields CDR1 SGHAT and CDR2 FQNNGV. CDR3 DNA: TGTGCCAGCAGAGGACTCAGTGGGAAGTACGAGCAGTACTTC. Protein: CASRGLSGKYEQYF.

This chain uses TRBV11-2 with TRBJ1-1; D is possibly TRBD1 (5 bases). Trimming pared 7 bases from V and 0 bases from J, leaving 12 bases between. Germline-derived CDR1 and CDR2 are SGHAT and FQNNGV. This CDR3 is built from 14 residues. In DNA, the CDR3 is TGTGCCAGCACCAAGGGGAGGTTGAACACTGAAGCTTTCTTT. Translation: CASTKGRLNTEAFF.

This chain links TRBV5-6 with TRBJ2-5, with 11 bases that match TRBD2. Trimming cost V 2 bases and J 3 bases; bases outside gene matches: 9. Germline V gene lookup returns CDR1 SGHDT and CDR2 YYEEEE. This CDR3 region has 17 residues. The CDR3 is CASSFRLGSGGEETQYF. Written as DNA, the CDR3 is TGTGCCAGCAGCTTTCGTTTGGGTAGCGGGGGGGAAGAGACCCAGTACTTC.

The chain employs TRBV4-3 and TRBJ1-1, with D unresolved. Germline CDR1 LGHNA, CDR2 YSLEER. The V end lost 2 bases, the J end lost 9 bases, and 13 bases lay between the germline ends. The CDR3 runs to 13 residues. The CDR3 DNA is TGCGCCAGCAGCCAATGGTCGGGTCTTCAAGCTTTCTTT. Translation: CASSQWSGLQAFF.

The chain couples TRBV6-6 to TRBJ2-7, with D possibly matching TRBD2 (6 bases). The CDR3 totals 16 residues. In germline, CDR1 is MNHNY, CDR2 SVGAGI (reference sequence). Trimming left V 1 base short and J 0 bases short, with 13 bases between. CDR3 residues: CASSYLGGTDSYEQYF. The DNA for the CDR3 is TGTGCCAGCAGTTACTTGGGCGGGACTGACTCCTACGAGCAGTACTTC.

The rearrangement links TRBV28 to TRBJ1-1, with D possibly TRBD1 on 6 matching bases. V lost 6 bases and J lost 1, with 21 bases in between. The CDR3 spans 17 residues. CDR1 and CDR2 (germline): MDHEN, SYDVKM. The CDR3: CASSPRGRGDRNTEAFF. For the CDR3, the DNA is TGTGCCAGCAGCCCAAGGGGGAGAGGGGATAGGAACACTGAAGCTTTCTTT.

This clone turned up a few times. The chain employs TRBV13 and TRBJ2-1, with D possibly TRBD2 on 6 matching bases. This CDR3 comprises 13 residues. The V end lost 3 bases, the J end lost 7 bases, and 10 bases lay between the germline ends. The V gene's germline CDR1 is PRHDT and CDR2 FYEKMQ (reference sequence). This chain's CDR3 is CASSFAGKNEQFF. CDR3 DNA: TGTGCCAGCAGCTTTGCGGGGAAGAATGAGCAGTTCTTC.

This rearrangement joins TRBV4-1 to TRBJ2-2; D possibly corresponds to TRBD1 (5 bases). The CDR3 is 15 amino acids. V was cut by 3 bases and J by 5 bases, with 13 bases left in between. The V gene's germline CDR1 is MGHRA and CDR2 YSYEKL. The CDR3 DNA follows: TGCGCCAGCAGCCACCCCTTGAAGGGGACCGGGGAGCTGTTTTTT. It yields the protein CASSHPLKGTGELFF.

The chain is built from TRBV10-1 and TRBJ2-5; TRBD1 might be the D (6 bases). The CDR3 has 14 residues. The V and J ends lost 1 base and 2 bases respectively, with 8 bases between them. CDR1 and CDR2 from the germline V gene are WNHNN and SYGVQD (reference sequence). The CDR3 spells CASSELRGQETQYF. CDR3 DNA: TGCGCCAGCAGTGAGTTAAGGGGGCAAGAGACCCAGTACTTC.

The count of this clone is one. The rearrangement links TRBV5-8 to TRBJ2-7, with 7 bases aligning to TRBD2. Germline trimming cut 3 bases from V and 2 bases from J; bases unmatched to any gene: 11. The CDR3 has 16 residues. CDR1 and CDR2 (germline): SGHTS, YDEGEE. The CDR3 region has the DNA TGTGCCAGCAGCTGGGGGGAGCGGGCGGGAGCCTACGAGCAGTACTTC. Its protein product is CASSWGERAGAYEQYF.

This chain joins TRBV4-1 and TRBJ2-5; TRBD1 agrees at 10 bases. The CDR3 loop spans 17 amino acids. Per the germline V gene, CDR1 is MGHRA and CDR2 is YSYEKL. With V trimmed by 0 bases and J by 4 bases, 8 bases remained unmatched. CDR3 loop: CASSQDRGTGAGETQYF. CDR3 sequence (DNA): TGCGCCAGCAGCCAAGACCGCGGGACAGGGGCGGGAGAGACCCAGTACTTC.

The chain recombines TRBV19 with TRBJ2-7; 10 bases are shared with TRBD1. V lost 9 bases and J lost 1; bases outside the gene matches: 3. This CDR3 is 13 amino acids long. From germline, CDR1 is LNHDA and CDR2 SQIVND (reference sequence). The CDR3 loop reads CASRDRGSYEQYF. CDR3 nucleotide sequence: TGTGCCAGCCGGGACAGGGGTTCCTACGAGCAGTACTTC.

The V call is TRBV9, the J call TRBJ2-7, with D unresolved. V was shortened by 0 bases and J by 2 bases, with 9 bases between the two germline ends. The CDR3 has 14 residues. CDR1 SGDLS and CDR2 YYNGEE come from the germline V gene. CDR3: CASSVDPDTYEQYF. The CDR3 DNA reads TGTGCCAGCAGCGTAGATCCAGACACCTACGAGCAGTACTTC.

The J gene is TRBJ2-7, the V gene TRBV30; D is unclear. CDR1 GTSNPN and CDR2 SVGIG come from the germline V gene (reference sequence). This CDR3 region has 13 residues. V lost 2 bases, J lost 1 base, and 9 bases lay in between. This CDR3 is CAWSYSNSYEQYF. CDR3 bases: TGTGCCTGGAGTTATAGTAATTCCTACGAGCAGTACTTC. Full variable domain (remainder filled in from reference TRBV30 and TRBJ2-7): SQTIHQWPATLVQPVGSPLSLECTVEGTSNPNLYWYRQAAGRGLQLLFYSVGIGQISSEVPQNLSASRPQDRQFILSSKKLLLSDSGFYLCAWSYSNSYEQYFGPGTRLTVT.

The chain employs TRBV7-2 and TRBJ2-5; the match to TRBD2 covers 12 bases. The J call is in doubt because the DNA end fits TRBJ2-7 better. This CDR3 contains 15 residues. Germline values: CDR1 SGHTA, CDR2 FQGNSA. The chain's CDR3 is CASSFTLAGGYEQYF. The CDR3, as DNA: TGTGCCAGCAGCTTCACACTAGCGGGGGGCTACGAGCAGTACTTC.

The chain employs TRBV19 and TRBJ2-4; 7 bases are a match to TRBD2. CDR1 LNHDA and CDR2 SQIVND come from the germline V gene (reference sequence). This CDR3 spans 13 amino acids. Trimming cost V 3 bases and J 8 bases; bases outside gene matches: 4. CDR3 in amino acids: CASSISGRDIQYF. The CDR3 DNA reads TGTGCCAGTAGTATCTCAGGGAGGGACATTCAGTACTTC.

The CDR3 sequence: CASSAGTSSGGPSYNEQFF. The CDR3 DNA reads TGCGCCAGCAGCGCCGGAACATCTAGCGGGGGCCCTTCCTACAATGAGCAGTTCTTC. The J gene is TRBJ2-1, the V gene TRBV4-3; 10 bases agree with TRBD2. J gave up 1 base and V 5 bases, and 14 bases lay outside the gene matches. This CDR3 comprises 19 residues. Germline V CDR1 and CDR2: LGHNA, YSLEER.

This clone was counted a few times. The chain combines TRBV6-1 with TRBJ1-3; D unclear. V shed 10 bases and J shed 0 bases, with 7 bases lying between them. CDR1 MNHNS and CDR2 SASEGT come from the germline V gene. The CDR3 runs 12 residues. In DNA form, the CDR3 reads TGTGCCACCGCGGTCTCTGGAAACACCATATATTTT. Protein: CATAVSGNTIYF.